What follows is one T cell receptor (beta chain) and its context. The sample comes from a study of blood T cell repertoires in COVID-19. On the study more broadly: The origin of the acute and convalescent COVID-19 samples was the United States, Italy and Spain. T cells, B-cell-depleted T cells, or PBMCs provided the cDNA or gDNA that served as material.

The CDR3 consists of 14 residues. J gave up 9 bases and V 4 bases, and 4 bases lay outside the gene matches. Germline CDR1 is LNHDA and CDR2 is SQIVND (reference sequence). Seattle's cohort entered during active infection and was followed longitudinally. In the original analysis: Counts of nucleated cells, estimated from reference gene primer amplification, were obtained. Only in-frame clones appear in the TCRdb table, and some are missing; sequencing was by immunoSEQ multiplex PCR. The V and J calls and clone size come from that table; D and trimming were worked out from the DNA. The sample lists roughly 200,000 clones; roughly 90% were seen once.

The chain recombines TRBV19 with TRBJ1-3; 12 bases line up with TRBD1. The receptor's source is a man aged 50 to 59 with COVID-19, enrolled during active disease. Sequencing was done on a sample of peripheral blood. CDR3 sequence reads: CASSTGQGAVTIYF. The CDR3 nucleotides read TGTGCCAGTAGTACGGGACAGGGGGCCGTCACCATATATTTT.